This T cell receptor beta chain was sequenced in a study of CD8+ T cells in alopecia areata. Overall study context: The authors scored treated patients' severity by affected scalp percentage.

Findings and caveats of the study: Normal scalp had lower clonality than lesional scalp, with alopecia totalis/universalis lesions showing this most strongly.

cDNA serving as the sequencing template came from extracted, reverse transcribed RNA. Assay: immunoSEQ multiplex PCR; the TCRdb copy retains only in-frame clones and omits some. The sample yields approximately 280,000 clones, roughly 64% seen once. Indicated treatment: oral pan-JAK inhibitor, 5-10 mg twice daily. Worth noting for this clone: Its cognate antigen is unknown.

The receptor comes from a human donor with alopecia areata. The sequencing used CD4+ T cells sorted from blood, collected at week 24, from a patient treated with tofacitinib.

For the CDR3, the DNA is TGTGCCTGGTCTGACAGGATCCACGAGCAGTACTTC. It codes for CAWSDRIHEQYF. The chain recombines TRBV30 with TRBJ2-5; maybe TRBD1 (6 bases). The J call may be faulty, since TRBJ2-7 better matches the DNA end. Germline loops: CDR1 GTSNPN, CDR2 SVGIG (reference sequence). This CDR3 contains 12 residues.